Sequencing of this T cell receptor (beta chain) was carried out in a study of shared clonotypes between healthy human individuals. Whole-study results and caveats: The authors expected sequencing depth to affect clonotype sharing among donors.

The V gene's germline CDR1 is KGHSH and CDR2 LQKENI. V gave up 10 bases and J gave up 2 bases; unmatched junction bases: 8. The CDR3 contains 14 residues. Under the authors' procedure: Filtering differed for immunoSEQ, which gave only junction sequences without quality scores. TCRdb's table, derived via immunoSEQ multiplex PCR, lists solely in-frame clones and lacks some. That table gives V, J and clone size, and the DNA gave D and trimming. The sample lists about 490,000 clones; 79% were seen once. This clone was seen only once. Its antigen is currently unknown. The J gene is TRBJ2-7, the V gene TRBV18; 10 nucleotides line up with TRBD1. Material for sequencing was PBMCs. The TCR originated in a woman aged 40 to 49 in good health. Some clones in this sample may be carry-over from other donors' samples. CDR3 nucleotides: TGTGCCACCTCCTGGACAGGGGGGACCTACGAGCAGTACTTC. Encoded protein: CATSWTGGTYEQYF. The full variable domain, completed using reference TRBV18 and TRBJ2-7, is NAGVMQNPRHLVRRRGQEARLRCSPMKGHSHVYWYRQLPEEGLKFMVYLQKENIIDESGMPKERFSAEFPKEGPSILRIQQVVRGDSAAYFCATSWTGGTYEQYFGPGTRLTVT.